Listed below are T cell receptor beta chains from one sample, sequenced in a study of cytomegalovirus exposure and HLA in healthy donors. Method: immunoSEQ multiplex PCR; TCRdb's copy keeps in-frame clones and lacks some. The sample holds over 120,000 clones, 77% seen once. Sequences were obtained from PBMCs. The receptor set was obtained from a male donor in good health and CMV-seronegative. Both conserved end residues are trimmed from each CDR3. The order of the fields is J gene, V gene, CDR3 protein.

J gene: TRBJ2-1; V gene: TRBV29-1; CDR3 protein: SVDAGGRYEQF
J gene: TRBJ1-1; V gene: TRBV6-5; CDR3 protein: ASSYLGRQGETF
J gene: TRBJ1-4; V gene: TRBV6-1; CDR3 protein: ASSERGQPLRVF
J gene: TRBJ2-3; V gene: TRBV19; CDR3 protein: ASRRDRAGTDTQY
J gene: TRBJ2-5; V gene: TRBV9; CDR3 protein: ASSASGGAETQY
J gene: TRBJ2-7; V gene: TRBV5-1; CDR3 protein: ASSLEIGGNEQY
J gene: TRBJ1-5; V gene: TRBV18; CDR3 protein: ASSPGTGGFQPQH
J gene: TRBJ1-1; V gene: TRBV4-2; CDR3 protein: ASSQESQNTEAF
J gene: TRBJ1-2; V gene: TRBV11-2; CDR3 protein: ASSLGQGYGYT
J gene: TRBJ2-1; V gene: TRBV18; CDR3 protein: ASSPPESGVNNEQF
J gene: TRBJ2-3; V gene: TRBV11-2; CDR3 protein: ASSFRVSTQY
J gene: TRBJ2-1; V gene: TRBV5-1; CDR3 protein: ATLWTTGGNEQF
J gene: TRBJ2-7; V gene: TRBV6-6; CDR3 protein: ASSQRTSGRHEQY
J gene: TRBJ2-7; V gene: TRBV9; CDR3 protein: ASSVRSETYEQY
J gene: TRBJ2-1; V gene: TRBV27; CDR3 protein: ASTNRGFNNEQF
J gene: TRBJ2-6; V gene: TRBV4-1; CDR3 protein: ASSPKPPQGASGANVLT
J gene: .; V gene: TRBV11-3; CDR3 protein: ASSSDQGGTYEQY
J gene: TRBJ1-1; V gene: TRBV10-3; CDR3 protein: AISPKGQLNTEAF
J gene: TRBJ2-3; V gene: TRBV11-2; CDR3 protein: ASSPRGTSTDTQY
J gene: TRBJ1-1; V gene: TRBV4-3; CDR3 protein: ASSQAGTGGVEAF
J gene: TRBJ2-7; V gene: TRBV4-2; CDR3 protein: ASSQGQGFGYEQY
J gene: TRBJ2-7; V gene: TRBV18; CDR3 protein: ASSPIAGTYEQY
J gene: TRBJ2-7; V gene: TRBV5-8; CDR3 protein: ASSSGQGAYEQY
J gene: TRBJ2-5; V gene: TRBV15; CDR3 protein: ATSRGLGGSETQY
J gene: TRBJ2-5; V gene: TRBV7-2; CDR3 protein: ASSKGQGRAEPTQY
J gene: TRBJ2-7; V gene: TRBV15; CDR3 protein: ATSIGRGPEQY
J gene: TRBJ2-1; V gene: TRBV5-1; CDR3 protein: ASSFRTSGIISYNEQF